These T cell receptor beta chains were read from a single sample in a study of CXCR3-negative and CXCR3-positive naive CD8 T cells. After re-calling the 5' RACE reads, TCRdb lists one entry per CDR3 protein, DNA absent. This repertoire includes some 130,000 distinct CDR3 sequences. The specimen was naive CXCR3- CD8+ T cells from blood. Every receptor here comes from a human donor in good health. Some clones in this sample may be carry-over from other donors' samples. The CDR3 runs from the conserved cysteine through the conserved F or W.

v_call	j_call	cdr3_aa
TRBV2	TRBJ2-1	CASSDGQINTEQFF
TRBV7-6	TRBJ2-1	CASSYLPSREVNEQFF
TRBV7-6	TRBJ2-2	CASSLDGGGELFF
TRBV28	TRBJ1-1	CASSTRGELTEAFF
TRBV23-1	TRBJ2-7	CASSQFHRGHLINSYEQYF
TRBV28	TRBJ2-5	CASSSPGGPFETQYF
TRBV7-6	TRBJ2-2	CASSLSESKANTGELFF
TRBV7-2	TRBJ2-7	CASSSKGGRNEQYF
TRBV7-9	TRBJ2-1	CASSDTGTTNNEQFF
TRBV29-1	TRBJ2-2	CSVDYTGELFF
TRBV20-1	TRBJ1-1	CSARDLYRGITNTEAFF
TRBV6-5	TRBJ2-4	CASSFMPPNKNIQYF
TRBV6-5	TRBJ2-5	CASSTGLAGRETQYF
TRBV6-2/TRBV6-3	TRBJ2-1	CASSYATEQFF
TRBV29-1	TRBJ2-7	CSARTSGVYEQYF
TRBV9	TRBJ2-3	CASSVGQGTDTQYF
TRBV29-1	TRBJ2-7	CSAVAGTSGRADVYF
TRBV5-6	TRBJ2-5	CASTTWDNDQGETQYF
TRBV14	TRBJ2-5	CASSQDGGSWAETQYF
TRBV10-2	TRBJ1-2	CASSDSRSYGYTF
TRBV4-1	TRBJ2-1	CASSQGRLNEQFF
TRBV29-1	TRBJ2-3	CSVPGGGTDTQYF
TRBV19	TRBJ2-7	CASSSSFRYEQYF
TRBV7-9	TRBJ2-7	CASSLGGSGYEQYF
TRBV4-1	TRBJ1-2	CASSQEIVLGHGYTF
TRBV20-1	TRBJ2-7	CSARMAGGLSFYEQYF
TRBV19	TRBJ1-1	CASSYSTKMTAPAKF
TRBV7-9	TRBJ2-7	CASSLEYGRYYEQYF
TRBV27	TRBJ2-7	CASSLGQGARYEQYF